These 5 T cell receptor beta chains came from one sample sequenced in a study of CD8 T cells in Susac syndrome. With random hexamers, reverse transcription was performed on roughly 0.45 to 1 ug of RNA. TCRdb independently ran MiXCR on the immunoSEQ multiplex PCR reads; one entry per CDR3 protein. The table lists 150,000 to 180,000 distinct CDR3 sequences, around 95% of them singletons, with 0.15% in the top ten. Sequencing was performed on CD8+ T cells from PBMCs. Receptors originate from a human donor with multiple sclerosis.

The chain recombines TRBV7-3 with TRBJ2-5; the match to TRBD2 covers 7 bases. V shed 4 bases and J 4 bases; nucleotides not matched to a gene: 12. The CDR3 contains 16 residues. Per the germline V gene, CDR1 is SGHTA and CDR2 is FQGTGA. The CDR3 DNA follows: TGTGCCAGCAGCTCAACTAGCGATGGAAGGGGAGAGACCCAGTACTTC. Translating gives CASSSTSDGRGETQYF. The variable domain in full, with the rest retrieved from reference TRBV7-3 and TRBJ2-5, is GAGVSQTPSNKVTEKGKYVELRCDPISGHTALYWYRQSLGQGPEFLIYFQGTGAADDSGLPNDRFFAVRPEGSVSTLKIQRTERGDSAVYLCASSSTSDGRGETQYFGPGTRLLVL.

J is TRBJ1-1 and V is TRBV15; no clear D gene. CDR1 is LNHNV and CDR2 is YYDKDF in the germline V gene (reference sequence). The CDR3 runs to 12 residues. V was clipped by 5 bases and J by 7 bases, with 11 bases between them. The chain's CDR3 is CATSPTGIEAFF. CDR3 DNA sequence: TGTGCCACCAGCCCAACTGGGATTGAAGCTTTCTTT.

This clonotype has a single count. The chain uses TRBV3-1 and TRBJ2-4, with 7 bases matching TRBD2. The J segment lost 0 bases and the V segment lost 3 bases, leaving 5 bases of the junction unmatched. This CDR3 spans 16 amino acids. Germline V gene sequence: CDR1 LGHDT, CDR2 YNNKEL (reference sequence). CDR3 residues: CASSQGRGLAKNIQYF. The CDR3 DNA reads TGTGCCAGCAGCCAGGGGAGGGGACTAGCCAAAAACATTCAGTACTTC. Full variable domain (rest looked up from reference TRBV3-1 and TRBJ2-4): DTAVSQTPKYLVTQMGNDKSIKCEQNLGHDTMYWYKQDSKKFLKIMFSYNNKELIINETVPNRFSPKSPDKAHLNLHINSLELGDSAVYFCASSQGRGLAKNIQYFGAGTRLSVL.

Concerning this clonotype: One junction end does not reproduce the germline sequence, and a read error may be involved. The chain is built from TRBV29-1 and TRBJ2-4; D unclear. The germline V gene has CDR1 SQVTM and CDR2 ANQGSEA. The CDR3 totals 12 residues. The CDR3 DNA sequence: TGCAGCGTTGGAGGTAGCAGGAACATTCAGTATTTC. Amino acids: CSVGGSRNIQYF.

The rearrangement joins TRBV5-1 to TRBJ2-7; D perhaps matches TRBD1 (5 bases). The CDR3 has 14 residues. Germline CDR1 reads SGHRS; CDR2 reads YFSETQ. V was cut by 0 bases and J by 3 bases, with 10 bases left in between. The CDR3 protein is CASSLADRLYEQYF. The CDR3 DNA follows: TGCGCCAGCAGCTTGGCCGACAGACTCTACGAGCAGTACTTC.